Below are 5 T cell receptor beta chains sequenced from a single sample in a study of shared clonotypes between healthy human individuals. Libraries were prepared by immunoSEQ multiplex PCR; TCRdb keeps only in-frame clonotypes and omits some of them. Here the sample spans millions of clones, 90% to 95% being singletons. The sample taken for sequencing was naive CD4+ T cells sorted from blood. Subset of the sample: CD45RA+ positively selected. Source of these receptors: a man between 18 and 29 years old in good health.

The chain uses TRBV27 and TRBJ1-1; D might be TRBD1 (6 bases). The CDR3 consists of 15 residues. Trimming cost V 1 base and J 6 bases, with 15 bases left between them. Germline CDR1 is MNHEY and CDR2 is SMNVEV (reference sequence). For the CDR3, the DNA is TGTGCCAGCAGTTTATTGCTGGCACAGGGCGCTGAAGCTTTCTTT. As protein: CASSLLLAQGAEAFF.

DNA of the CDR3: TGTGCCAGCAGTTTGACGGGGACTGAAGCTTTCTTT. It encodes CASSLTGTEAFF. The V call is TRBV6-6, the J call TRBJ1-1, with D unclear. This CDR3 has 12 amino acids. V shed 4 bases and J shed 5 bases, with 8 bases lying between them. The V gene's germline CDR1 is MNHNY and CDR2 SVGAGI (reference sequence).

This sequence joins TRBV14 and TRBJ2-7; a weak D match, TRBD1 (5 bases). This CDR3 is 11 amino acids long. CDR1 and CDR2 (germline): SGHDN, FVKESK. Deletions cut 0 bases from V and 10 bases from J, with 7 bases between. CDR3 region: CASSQEGLQYF. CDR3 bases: TGTGCCAGCAGCCAAGAGGGGCTCCAGTACTTC. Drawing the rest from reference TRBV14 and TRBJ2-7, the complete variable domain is EAGVTQFPSHSVIEKGQTVTLRCDPISGHDNLYWYRRVMGKEIKFLLHFVKESKQDESGMPNNRFLAERTGGTYSTLKVQPAELEDSGVYFCASSQEGLQYFGPGTRLTVT.

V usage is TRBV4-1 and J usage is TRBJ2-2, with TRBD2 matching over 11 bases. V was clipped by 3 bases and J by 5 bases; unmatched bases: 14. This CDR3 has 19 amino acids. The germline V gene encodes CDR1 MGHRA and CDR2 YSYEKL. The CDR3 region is CASSQYRGSGGAPTGELFF. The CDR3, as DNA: TGCGCCAGCAGCCAGTACAGGGGTAGCGGGGGGGCCCCGACCGGGGAGCTGTTTTTT.

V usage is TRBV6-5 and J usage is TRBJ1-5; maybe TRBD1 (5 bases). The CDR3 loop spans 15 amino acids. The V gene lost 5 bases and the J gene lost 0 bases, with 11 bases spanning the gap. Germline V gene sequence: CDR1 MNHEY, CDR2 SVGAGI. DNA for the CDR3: TGTGCCAGCAGTGGGACGCCGGATAGCAATCAGCCCCAGCATTTT. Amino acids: CASSGTPDSNQPQHF.